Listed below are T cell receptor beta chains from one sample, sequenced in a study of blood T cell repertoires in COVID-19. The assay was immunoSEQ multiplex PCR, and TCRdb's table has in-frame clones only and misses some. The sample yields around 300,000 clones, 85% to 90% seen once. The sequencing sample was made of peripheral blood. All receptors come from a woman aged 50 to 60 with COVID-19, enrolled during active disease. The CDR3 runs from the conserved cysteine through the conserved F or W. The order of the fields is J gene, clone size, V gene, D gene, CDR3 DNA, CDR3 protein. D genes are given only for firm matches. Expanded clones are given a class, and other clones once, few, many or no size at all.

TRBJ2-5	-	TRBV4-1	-	TGCGCCAGCAGCCCCTATGCGCTAGGGGGGGTGACCCAGTACTTC	CASSPYALGGVTQYF
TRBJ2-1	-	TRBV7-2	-	TGTGCCAGCAGTTCTCAGGTGAGCAATGAGCAGTTCTTC	CASSSQVSNEQFF
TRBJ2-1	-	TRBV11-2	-	TGTGCCAGCAGCCCCCCAGGCAATGAGCAGTTCTTC	CASSPPGNEQFF
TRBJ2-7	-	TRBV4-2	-	TGTGCCAGCAGCCTACCCGGGACAACCTACGAGCAGTACTTC	CASSLPGTTYEQYF
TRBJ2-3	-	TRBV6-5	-	TGTGCCAGCAGCCTCAGGGCTCCGGAAGATACGCAGTATTTT	CASSLRAPEDTQYF
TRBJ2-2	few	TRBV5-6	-	TGTGCCAGCAGCTCGAGGAGCGCCCCCGGGGAGCTGTTTTTT	CASSSRSAPGELFF
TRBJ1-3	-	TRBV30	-	TGTGCCTGGAGTGCCTCAACAGGGATCCGTCTCTTTGGAAACACCATATATTTT	CAWSASTGIRLFGNTIYF
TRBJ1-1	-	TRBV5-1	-	TGCGCCAGCACCTTGGGTTCAAACACTGAAGCTTTCTTT	CASTLGSNTEAFF
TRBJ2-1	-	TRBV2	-	TGTGCCAGCAGTGGTGCGGGTAACTCCTACAATGAGCAGTTCTTC	CASSGAGNSYNEQFF
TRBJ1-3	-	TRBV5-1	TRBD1	TGCGCCAGCACACAGGGGGCTGGAAACACCATATATTTT	CASTQGAGNTIYF
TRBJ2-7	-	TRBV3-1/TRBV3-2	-	TGTGCCAGCAGCCAAGGGGGCCTGATTGCTAGCTCCTACGAGCAGTACTTC	CASSQGGLIASSYEQYF
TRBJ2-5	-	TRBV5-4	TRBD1	TGTGCCAGCAGCTTGACAGGGGGCGGCTGGACAGCTCAAGAGACCCAGTACTTC	CASSLTGGGWTAQETQYF
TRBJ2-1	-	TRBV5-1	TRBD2	TGCGCCAGCAGCTTGGAGAGCGGGAGGGGCAGAAATGAGCAGTTCTTC	CASSLESGRGRNEQFF
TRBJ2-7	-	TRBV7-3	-	TGTGCCAGCAGCACGGGCCAGGGCTACGAGCAGTACTTC	CASSTGQGYEQYF
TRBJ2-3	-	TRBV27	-	TGTGCCAGCAGGGGAGACGGAGACACAGATACGCAGTATTTT	CASRGDGDTDTQYF
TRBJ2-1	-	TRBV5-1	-	TGCGCCAGCAGCTTTTCCCCGTTCTACAATGAGCAGTTCTTC	CASSFSPFYNEQFF
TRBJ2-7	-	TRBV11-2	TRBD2	TGTGCCAGCAGCTTTCGACTAGCGGGAGATACCGAGCAGTACTTC	CASSFRLAGDTEQYF
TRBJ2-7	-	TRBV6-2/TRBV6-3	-	TGTGCCAGCAGTTACCGAGGGCCGCCGGTCTACGAGCAGTACTTC	CASSYRGPPVYEQYF
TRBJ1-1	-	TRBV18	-	TGTGCCAGCTCACCAAACAGCATGAACACTGAAGCTTTCTTT	CASSPNSMNTEAFF
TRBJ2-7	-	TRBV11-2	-	TGTGCCAGCAGCTTAGTAACAGCCTACGAGCAGTACTTC	CASSLVTAYEQYF
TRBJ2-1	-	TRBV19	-	TGTGCCAGTAGTATAGGGAGGAAGATGGGCTACAATGAGCAGTTCTTC	CASSIGRKMGYNEQFF
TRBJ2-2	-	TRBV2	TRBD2	TGTGCCAGCAGAGCCCGGACTAGCGGGACGAACACCGGGGAGCTGTTTTTT	CASRARTSGTNTGELFF
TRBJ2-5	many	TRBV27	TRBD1	TGTGCCACCCTGGGGCAGGGGGCGGGAGAGACCCAGTACTTC	CATLGQGAGETQYF
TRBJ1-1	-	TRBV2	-	TGTGCCAGCAGTGAAACAGGGATTGAAGCTTTCTTT	CASSETGIEAFF
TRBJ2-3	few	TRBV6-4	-	TGTGCCAGCAGCGAGGGGGGGTCGGGCACAGATACGCAGTATTTT	CASSEGGSGTDTQYF
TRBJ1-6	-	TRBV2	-	TGTGCCAGCCAACCCGGACAGACCTATAATTCACCCCTCCACTTT	CASQPGQTYNSPLHF
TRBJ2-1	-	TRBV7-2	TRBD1	TGTGCCAGCAGCGCGGGACAGGGTCTTAATGAGCAGTTCTTC	CASSAGQGLNEQFF
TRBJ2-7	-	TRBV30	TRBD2	TGTGCCTGGGATAGCGGGAGGGCATTCTACGAGCAGTACTTC	CAWDSGRAFYEQYF
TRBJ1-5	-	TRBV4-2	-	TGTGCCAGCAGCCAAGATGGAGGGGGCAATCAGCCCCAGCATTTT	CASSQDGGGNQPQHF
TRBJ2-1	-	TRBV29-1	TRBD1	TGCAGCGTTGTCGGACGGGACAGCGACAATGAGCAGTTCTTC	CSVVGRDSDNEQFF